The following is a TCR beta chain sequence with its context. Its antigen is not known. These data belong to a study of shared clonotypes between healthy human individuals. Study-wide results and limits: Clonotypes shared by all four donors outscored non-shared clonotypes in generation probability. Generally, naive subsets came out with larger estimated richness than memory subsets.

Evenly divided among several immunoSEQ plates was the genomic DNA of each subset. Method: immunoSEQ multiplex PCR; TCRdb's copy keeps in-frame clones and lacks some. Among about 2,200,000 clones listed, 85% to 95% were seen once. CDR1 and CDR2 (germline): LNHDA, SQIVND (reference sequence). Deletions cut 3 bases from V and 3 bases from J, with 15 bases between. CDR3 length: 16 amino acids. Naive CD8 cells, CD45RO-negative and positively selected for CCR7, excluded terminally differentiated effector memory CD45RA+ cells. Among the donors, all were Caucasian adults who lived in Nashville, Tennessee. The rearrangement joins TRBV19 to TRBJ2-1; tentative D call: TRBD1 (6 bases). This clonotype was sampled from a man between 18 and 35 years old in good health. Some clones in this sample may be carry-over from other donors' samples. The specimen was naive CD8+ T cells from PBMCs. The CDR3 sequence: CASSILGTPNYNEQFF. CDR3 in DNA: TGTGCCAGTAGTATTTTAGGGACACCGAACTACAATGAGCAGTTCTTC. The full variable domain, in which reference TRBV19 and TRBJ2-1 provide the parts outside the CDR3, is DGGITQSPKYLFRKEGQNVTLSCEQNLNHDAMYWYRQDPGQGLRLIYYSQIVNDFQKGDIAEGYSVSREKKESFPLTVTSAQKNPTAFYLCASSILGTPNYNEQFFGPGTRLTVL.